Following are 11 T cell receptor beta chains from one sample sequenced in a study of blood T cells in healthy people across ages. A J-beta primer mix and a sample-barcoded 5' primer were used in a second PCR of about 7 to 12 cycles. MiXCR, run by TCRdb on the 5' RACE reads, gives a single entry per CDR3 protein. The sample consists of some 1.1 million distinct CDR3 sequences, 35% to 40% of them appearing once. The sequenced material came from blood. The receptors shown here come from a man aged 18 to 35 in good health.

Of note for this clonotype: A clone one base away is much larger, so this may be a read error. The V gene is TRBV20-1, the J gene TRBJ2-1; D is unresolved. V was cut by 4 bases and J by 6 bases, with 19 bases left in between. The CDR3 has 15 residues. CDR1 and CDR2 (germline): DFQATT, SNEGSKA (reference sequence). The DNA of the CDR3 is TGCAGTGCTATCGCCTCCGCATTTGGTTCCAATGAGCAGTTCTTC. The encoded protein is CSAIASAFGSNEQFF.

The chain joins TRBV29-1 to TRBJ2-2, with D perhaps matching TRBD2 (6 bases). Germline CDR1 reads SQVTM; CDR2 reads ANQGSEA. Trimming took off 2 bases at V and 3 bases at J, with 7 bases between the two ends. This CDR3 contains 13 residues. CDR3 region: CSVEWGDTGELFF. CDR3 coding DNA: TGCAGCGTTGAATGGGGGGACACCGGGGAGCTGTTTTTT.

This clonotype was detected a few times. The rearrangement uses TRBV10-3 and TRBJ2-7, with D uncertain. Deletions cut 5 bases from V and 7 bases from J, with 24 bases between. The CDR3 loop spans 16 amino acids. The V gene's germline CDR1 is ENHRY and CDR2 SYGVKD. In nucleotides, the CDR3 is TGTGCCATCAGTCCACTCTACGGATTTTACGGTGTAGAGCAGTACTTC. Translation: CAISPLYGFYGVEQYF.

Only a few counts were recorded for this clonotype. The chain joins TRBV2 to TRBJ2-3; no clear D gene. CDR1 and CDR2 (germline): SNHLY, FYNNEI. V was clipped by 6 bases and J by 12 bases, with 22 bases between them. This CDR3 is built from 14 residues. CDR3 in DNA: TGTGCCAGCAGCGAGAGAATCGGAGAGCTTAGACAGTATTTT. Translated: CASSERIGELRQYF.

The V and J genes are TRBV12-3 or TRBV12-4 and TRBJ2-3; tentative D call: TRBD2 (5 bases). This CDR3 is 14 amino acids long. With 7 bases removed from V and 7 bases from J, the gap between germline ends came to 18 bases. The CDR3 DNA reads as TGTGCCAGCACCCGGACTGGATTTACACATACGCAGTATTTT. It translates to CASTRTGFTHTQYF.

This clonotype turned up a few times. This chain links TRBV29-1 with TRBJ2-2; tentatively, D is TRBD1 (5 bases). This CDR3 region has 13 residues. V lost 7 bases and J 1 base, leaving 10 bases between the germline ends. Germline V gives CDR1 SQVTM, CDR2 ANQGSEA. The CDR3 nucleotides read TGCAGCGCGGACAAAAAGAACACCGGGGAGCTGTTTTTT. This gives the protein CSADKKNTGELFF.

The J gene is TRBJ1-1, the V gene TRBV6-2 or TRBV6-3, with 9 nucleotides matching TRBD1. The CDR3 covers 15 residues. The germline V gene has CDR1 MNHEY and CDR2 SVGEGT. J was trimmed by 6 bases and V by 2 bases; bases with no gene match: 7. CDR3 residues: CASSYGTGFMAEAFF. The CDR3, as DNA: TGTGCCAGCAGTTACGGGACAGGGTTTATGGCTGAAGCTTTCTTT.

The rearrangement links TRBV4-3 to TRBJ1-5; D is unresolved. The germline V and J ends were trimmed by 5 bases and 3 bases, with 11 bases remaining between them. This CDR3 spans 14 amino acids. CDR1 and CDR2 (germline): LGHNA, YSLEER. In nucleotides, the CDR3 is TGCGCCAGCAGCGTAGAGGGCCACAATCAGCCCCAGCATTTT. Translated: CASSVEGHNQPQHF.

Only a few counts were recorded for this clonotype. The chain joins TRBV6-6 to TRBJ2-3; 10 bases line up with TRBD2. Germline-derived CDR1 and CDR2 are MNHNY and SVGAGI (reference sequence). This CDR3 region has 17 residues. Losses at the gene ends were 4 bases for V and 2 bases for J; bases not matched to a gene: 9. The CDR3 coding sequence is TGTGCCAGCAGTTCCGTTCTCCTAGCGGGGGCCACAGATACGCAGTATTTT. Amino acids: CASSSVLLAGATDTQYF.

This clonotype showed up just a few times. This sequence joins TRBV6-6 and TRBJ1-5; D uncertain. This CDR3 region has 14 residues. V was trimmed by 5 bases and J by 1 base, leaving 9 bases between them. The germline gives CDR1 MNHNY, CDR2 SVGAGI (reference sequence). The CDR3 bases are TGTGCCAGCAGTCGCCCGGGGAGCAATCAGCCCCAGCATTTT. Protein sequence: CASSRPGSNQPQHF.

This clonotype was seen many times. The chain recombines TRBV27 with TRBJ2-3; 7 bases match TRBD1. Germline V gene lookup returns CDR1 MNHEY and CDR2 SMNVEV (reference sequence). The CDR3 spans 16 residues. The V segment lost 5 bases and the J segment 1 base; nucleotides outside the gene matches: 9. The CDR3 nucleotides are TGTGCCAGCAGTATATACGACAGGGTTGGCACAGATACGCAGTATTTT. Its protein product is CASSIYDRVGTDTQYF.